These T cell receptor beta chains were read from a single sample in a study of CD8 T cells in ankylosing spondylitis. TCRdb passed the 5' RACE reads through MiXCR, listing each CDR3 protein once. The table shows more than 650,000 distinct CDR3 sequences, with roughly 10% occurring only once. Sequencing was done on a sample of blood, either unsorted or a sorted T cell fraction (not recorded which). The receptors were gathered from a male donor with ankylosing spondylitis. The CDR3 runs from the conserved cysteine through the conserved F or W. Each record gives: J gene, D gene, clone size, V gene, CDR3 DNA, CDR3 protein. The D gene is left open where the match is weak. Clone size is shown for a subset of rows, as once, few, many or a class of expanded clone.

TRBJ1-4 | TRBD1 | NA | TRBV7-2 | TGTGCCAGCAGCCTCCGACAGGGGGGAGTTGAAAAACTGTTTTTT | CASSLRQGGVEKLFF
TRBJ2-3 | TRBD2 | few | TRBV6-1 | TGTGCCACCCGGACTAGAATTTACACAGATACGCAGTATTTT | CATRTRIYTDTQYF
TRBJ2-7 | TRBD2 | NA | TRBV4-2 | TGTGCCAGCAGCCAAATCAGACTAGCGGGGTACGAGCAGTACTTC | CASSQIRLAGYEQYF
TRBJ2-1 | TRBD1 | NA | TRBV5-1 | TGCGCCAGCAGACGCCAGACAGGGGATTTAGAGAATGAGCAGTTCTTC | CASRRQTGDLENEQFF
TRBJ1-5 | NA | many | TRBV5-1 | TGCGCCAGCAGTGAGGGGATGAGCAATCAGCCCCAGCATTTT | CASSEGMSNQPQHF
TRBJ2-5 | TRBD2 | many | TRBV7-2 | TGTGCCAGCAGCAGACTAGCGGCTTTCCAAGAGACCCAGTACTTC | CASSRLAAFQETQYF
TRBJ1-6 | NA | few | TRBV21-1 | TGTGCCAGCAGCAAAGAAACTCGGGGGTCACCCCTCCACTTT | CASSKETRGSPLHF
TRBJ1-2 | NA | NA | TRBV20-1 | TGCAGTGCTACCCAGAACGGATTAGCTAACTATGGCTACACCTTC | CSATQNGLANYGYTF
TRBJ2-7 | TRBD1 | NA | TRBV20-1 | TGCAGTGCTCCATCCGGGACAGGGAGCGAGCAGTACTTC | CSAPSGTGSEQYF
TRBJ2-7 | NA | NA | TRBV20-1 | TGCAGTGCTAGACGGGACACTATTTCCTACGAGCAGTACTTC | CSARRDTISYEQYF
TRBJ2-7 | NA | few | TRBV12-3/TRBV12-4 | TGTGCCAGCAGCCGCGAGACAGGATACGAGCAGTACTTC | CASSRETGYEQYF
TRBJ2-1 | NA | few | TRBV11-2 | TGTGCCAGCAGCTTTACCTGGACACCTGACAATGAGCAGTTCTTC | CASSFTWTPDNEQFF
TRBJ2-1 | TRBD2 | few | TRBV9 | TGTGCCAGCAGCCCGACGGGGCTAGCGGTCTACAATGAGCAGTTCTTC | CASSPTGLAVYNEQFF
TRBJ2-5 | TRBD2 | NA | TRBV11-2 | TGTGCCAGCAGCTTAGATCGAGTAGCGGGAGCCTTGGAGACCCAGTACTTC | CASSLDRVAGALETQYF
TRBJ2-1 | NA | few | TRBV11-2 | TGTGCCAGCAGCTTAGCGGTTGGCGGGGTTGTCGAGCAGTTCTTC | CASSLAVGGVVEQFF
TRBJ1-1 | NA | NA | TRBV20-1 | TGCAGTGCTGTGCGGTACACTGAAGCTTTCTTT | CSAVRYTEAFF
TRBJ1-6 | NA | many | TRBV6-6 | TGTGCCAGCGCTTGGGGGCGTAATTCACCCCTCCACTTT | CASAWGRNSPLHF
TRBJ2-7 | TRBD2 | NA | TRBV28 | TGTGCCAGCCGAGCGGGAGGGGTCGACGAGCAGTACTTC | CASRAGGVDEQYF
TRBJ2-6 | TRBD1 | NA | TRBV30 | TGTGCCCTACCGGGACAGGGGGCCTCTGGGGCCAACGTCCTGACTTTC | CALPGQGASGANVLTF
TRBJ2-7 | NA | few | TRBV12-3/TRBV12-4 | TGTGCCAGCAGTTTAGGTGGGGGGCCCTCCTACGAGCAGTACTTC | CASSLGGGPSYEQYF
TRBJ2-1 | TRBD1 | few | TRBV15 | TGTGCCACCAGCAAGGGACAGGGAACCTACAATGAGCAGTTCTTC | CATSKGQGTYNEQFF
TRBJ1-1 | NA | many | TRBV20-1 | TGCAGTGCTTACGGGAACACTGAAGCTTTCTTT | CSAYGNTEAFF
TRBJ2-7 | NA | many | TRBV6-5 | TGTGCCAGCAGTTATTTGGGGTCCGAGCAGTACTTC | CASSYLGSEQYF
TRBJ1-6 | NA | few | TRBV7-8 | TGTGCCAGCAGCTCCCGGGACGAGGCTTCACCCCTCCACTTT | CASSSRDEASPLHF
TRBJ2-5 | NA | many | TRBV12-3/TRBV12-4 | TGTGCCAGCAGTTCCCGGACCGGGAGAGAGACCCAGTACTTC | CASSSRTGRETQYF
TRBJ2-4 | TRBD1 | NA | TRBV28 | TGTGCCAGCAGGGTGGGGACAGAGAACATTCAGTACTTC | CASRVGTENIQYF
TRBJ2-2 | NA | NA | TRBV29-1 | TGCAGCGTGAGGCGGGCTGGGGACGACACCGGGGAGCTGTTTTTT | CSVRRAGDDTGELFF
TRBJ2-5 | NA | NA | TRBV6-1 | TGTGCCAGCAGTGAAGCAAGAGGGGCGACATTGGAGACCCAGTACTTC | CASSEARGATLETQYF
TRBJ2-7 | NA | few | TRBV20-1 | TGCAGTGCTAGAGTTACAGCTGCCGAGCAGTACTTC | CSARVTAAEQYF
TRBJ2-6 | NA | NA | TRBV20-1 | TGCAGTGCCACGGACAGCTCGAGCTCTGGGGCCAACGTCCTGACTTTC | CSATDSSSSGANVLTF
TRBJ1-5 | TRBD1 | few | TRBV4-2 | TGTGCCAGCAGCCAAGGCCCAGGGGGCAATAGCAATCAGCCCCAGCATTTT | CASSQGPGGNSNQPQHF
TRBJ1-1 | TRBD1 | many | TRBV7-6 | TGTGCCAGCAGCTTAGCGGGGACAGGGAGTATGGCTTTCTTT | CASSLAGTGSMAFF
TRBJ1-5 | NA | NA | TRBV28 | TGTGCCAGCAGTCCCACCGGGAGGTTCAAGGGGCAGCCCCAGCATTTT | CASSPTGRFKGQPQHF
TRBJ2-3 | NA | few | TRBV20-1 | TGCAGTGCTAGAGATAACGGGGGTACGCAGTATTTT | CSARDNGGTQYF
TRBJ2-5 | TRBD2 | few | TRBV4-2 | TGTGCCAGCAGCCCCACCGGTACTAGCGTTCAAGAGACCCAGTACTTC | CASSPTGTSVQETQYF
TRBJ1-6 | NA | NA | TRBV20-1 | TGCAGTGCTATGGGGGCGCAGGATTCACCCCTCCACTTT | CSAMGAQDSPLHF
TRBJ1-2 | NA | few | TRBV20-1 | TGCAGTGCTAGAGGTCGACAGCGCGTCTATGGCTACACCTTC | CSARGRQRVYGYTF
TRBJ2-3 | TRBD2 | NA | TRBV20-1 | TGCAGTGCTATTGTAGCGGGGGTCACAGATACGCAGTATTTT | CSAIVAGVTDTQYF
TRBJ2-5 | NA | few | TRBV9 | TGTGCCAGCAGCCGGGGGGCAGGGCCGTACCAAGAGACCCAGTACTTC | CASSRGAGPYQETQYF
TRBJ2-7 | NA | few | TRBV24-1 | TGTGCCACCAGTGATGGGGGGTCCTTCCTGGACGAGCAGTACTTC | CATSDGGSFLDEQYF
TRBJ2-2 | NA | NA | TRBV2 | TGTGCCAGCAGTGCTCACGGAACGAACACCGGGGAGCTGTTTTTT | CASSAHGTNTGELFF
TRBJ2-2 | NA | few | TRBV12-3/TRBV12-4 | TGTGCCAGCAGTTTTGGGGGATACACCGGGGAGCTGTTTTTT | CASSFGGYTGELFF
TRBJ2-5 | NA | NA | TRBV2 | TGTGCCAGCAGACCTGCTTGGAGAGAGACCCAGTACTTC | CASRPAWRETQYF
TRBJ1-3 | NA | few | TRBV2 | TGTGCCAGCAGTGAAAGTTGGGCAGCTTACTCTGGAAACACCATATATTTT | CASSESWAAYSGNTIYF
TRBJ1-2 | TRBD1 | many | TRBV6-5 | TGTGCCAGCAGTTTGATATCTACCGGGACAGGATCGAGAGTAGGCTACACCTTC | CASSLISTGTGSRVGYTF
TRBJ1-4 | NA | many | TRBV5-1 | TGCGCCAGCAGCCCGTCACACCTGGGGGAAAAACTGTTTTTT | CASSPSHLGEKLFF
TRBJ2-1 | NA | NA | TRBV20-1 | TGCAGTGCTAGAGAGACTCGACTCCTTGCCTCCTACAATGAGCAGTTCTTC | CSARETRLLASYNEQFF
TRBJ1-3 | NA | few | TRBV29-1 | TGCAGCGGGCAACTACGCTCTGGAAACACCATATATTTT | CSGQLRSGNTIYF
TRBJ2-2 | NA | NA | TRBV4-3 | TGCGCCAGCAGCCAGGACAGAGGTTTCTCCGGGGAGCTGTTTTTT | CASSQDRGFSGELFF
TRBJ1-1 | NA | few | TRBV2 | TGTGCCAGCAGTAAGCAGGGGCTACGGAACACTGAAGCTTTCTTT | CASSKQGLRNTEAFF
TRBJ1-2 | NA | many | TRBV9 | TGTGCCAGCAGCGTAGGGATGGGCAATGGCTACACCTTC | CASSVGMGNGYTF
TRBJ2-4 | NA | few | TRBV29-1 | TGCAGCGTTGTAGCAGGGTCCCACATTCAGTACTTC | CSVVAGSHIQYF
TRBJ2-7 | NA | few | TRBV20-1 | TGCAGTGCTTTCACAGTGTCCGAGCAGTACTTC | CSAFTVSEQYF
TRBJ1-2 | NA | NA | TRBV5-1 | TGCGCCAGCAGCTTGGGGACAGACACTAACTATGGCTACACCTTC | CASSLGTDTNYGYTF
TRBJ1-1 | NA | NA | TRBV7-3 | TGTGCCAGCAGCAAGGACAGATGGGACACTGAAGCTTTCTTT | CASSKDRWDTEAFF
TRBJ1-2 | TRBD1 | few | TRBV7-2 | TGTGCCAGCAGCCCGGGACAGGGACCAGTCTATGGCTACACCTTC | CASSPGQGPVYGYTF
TRBJ1-6 | NA | few | TRBV7-9 | TGTGCCAGCAGCTCTATGGGTGGGGGCAGAAATTCACCCCTCCACTTT | CASSSMGGGRNSPLHF
TRBJ1-1 | NA | few | TRBV20-1 | TGCAGTGCGGGGAGGGGTTTGGGCACTGAAGCTTTCTTT | CSAGRGLGTEAFF